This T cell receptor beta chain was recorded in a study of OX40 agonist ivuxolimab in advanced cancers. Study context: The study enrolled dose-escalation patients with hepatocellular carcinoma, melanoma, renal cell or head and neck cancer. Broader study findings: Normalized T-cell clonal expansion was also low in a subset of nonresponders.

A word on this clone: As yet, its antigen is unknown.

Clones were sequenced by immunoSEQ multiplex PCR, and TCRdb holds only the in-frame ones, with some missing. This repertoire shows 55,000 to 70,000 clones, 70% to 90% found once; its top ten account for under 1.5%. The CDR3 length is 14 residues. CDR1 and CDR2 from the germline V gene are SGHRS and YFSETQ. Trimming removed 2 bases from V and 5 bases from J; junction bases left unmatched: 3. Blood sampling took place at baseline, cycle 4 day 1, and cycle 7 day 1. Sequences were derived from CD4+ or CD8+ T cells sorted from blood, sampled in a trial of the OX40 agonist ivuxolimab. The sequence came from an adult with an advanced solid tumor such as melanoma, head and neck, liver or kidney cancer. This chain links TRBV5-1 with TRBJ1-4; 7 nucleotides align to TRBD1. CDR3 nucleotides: TGCGCCAGCAGCTTCCCGGGACAGAATGAAAAACTGTTTTTT. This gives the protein CASSFPGQNEKLFF.